This T cell receptor (beta chain) derives from a study of chronic HIV infection and antiretroviral therapy. Each CDR3 protein gets one entry after TCRdb re-called the 5' RACE reads with MiXCR. Here the sample spans about 48,000 distinct CDR3 sequences, 15% to 20% being singletons. Germline V gene sequence: CDR1 MNHNS, CDR2 SASEGT. The CDR3 length is 14 residues. Trimming took 3 bases from V and 0 from J, leaving 6 bases between them. This clonotype was seen a handful of times. This chain uses TRBV6-1 with TRBJ2-4; D gene uncertain. The sequence was obtained from an adult who had HIV and had not received antiretroviral therapy, or was an uninfected healthy control (not recorded which). What was sequenced was peripheral blood. The CDR3 DNA is TGTGCCAGCAGTGACAGACTAGCCAAAAACATTCAGTACTTC. Its translation is CASSDRLAKNIQYF.